This T cell receptor (beta chain) was sequenced during a study of regulatory T cells. General study findings and limits: Patient repertoires had restricted TRB V-J pairs and skewed V and J usage, most in Tregs. Hydrophobic residues at CDR3 positions 6 and 7 were enriched in conventional CD4+ T cells of CD3G-deficient patients.

Comments on this clone: Its antigen is undetermined.

Autoimmunity was present in every CD3G-deficient patient, worse in two. At testing, patients were 2 to 39 years old, with reduced naive and increased memory T-cell proportions. CD4+ cells were sorted into CD25-high CD127-low regulatory cells and CD25-low CD127-high conventional cells. The PCR used 52 TRBV and 13 TRBJ primers. Some clones are missing from TCRdb's copy, which holds only in-frame ones; the method was immunoSEQ multiplex PCR. The sample lists 30,000 to 40,000 clones; roughly 90% were seen once. The CDR3 has 14 residues. Germline-derived CDR1 and CDR2 are SGHRS and YFSETQ. Between the trimmed V and J ends, which lost 2 bases and 2 bases, there was a span of 9 bases.

The material sequenced was conventional CD4+ T cells sorted from blood. This clonotype was obtained from a person aged 18 to 35 with CD3G deficiency. The chain links TRBV5-1 to TRBJ2-3; D may be TRBD1 (5 bases). The CDR3 loop is CASSLRQNTDTQYF. The CDR3 region has the DNA TGCGCCAGCAGCTTACGACAGAACACAGATACGCAGTATTTT. Looking up the rest from reference TRBV5-1 and TRBJ2-3 gives the full variable domain: KAGVTQTPRYLIKTRGQQVTLSCSPISGHRSVSWYQQTPGQGLQFLFEYFSETQRNKGNFPGRFSGRQFSNSRSEMNVSTLELGDSALYLCASSLRQNTDTQYFGPGTRLTVL.